The TCR beta chain described here comes from a study of T-cell reconstitution after alpha-beta-depleted transplantation in children. Study results and caveats: Several hundred rapidly expanded clones from non-depleted graft cells reportedly supplied alpha-beta T cells about two months post-transplant.

The trim removed 6 bases at V and 14 bases at J, leaving 10 bases unmatched. CDR1 is MNHNS and CDR2 is SASEGT in the germline V gene. There are 13 residues in the CDR3. This clonotype was recorded a few times. Its antigen is currently unknown. Preparation of the TCRbeta library was carried out with unique molecular identifiers. TCRdb ran MiXCR on the PCR reads and lists one entry per CDR3 protein. Of 500,000 to 600,000 distinct CDR3 sequences detected, about a quarter appear once; the ten largest clones hold 35% to 40%. This chain uses TRBV6-1 with TRBJ2-5, with 12 bases that match TRBD2. The receptor comes from a boy younger than two with Wiskott-Aldrich syndrome, due to receive a stem cell transplant. The source material was PBMCs, sampled before TCRalphabeta/CD19-depleted stem cell transplant. CDR3 nucleotides: TGTGCCAGCAGGCCCGGGACTAGCGGGCGCCTCTACTTC. This gives the protein CASRPGTSGRLYF.